This TCR beta chain was sequenced for a study of cytomegalovirus exposure and HLA in healthy donors. Across the whole study: HLA-typed donors were the source of about 85 million unique TCRs, which an early data release held. Study outcomes and limitations: Later analysis demonstrated an association between a missense DCLRE1C variant and TCR beta V- and J-gene trimming.

This clone was picked up a small number of times. Its antigen is undetermined. The PCR contained 60 Vbeta and 13 Jbeta primers. Here immunoSEQ multiplex PCR was the method, and the copy in TCRdb shows in-frame clones only, minus some. The table shows around 130,000 clones, with around 9% occurring only once. The sequence was obtained from a man aged 35 to 55 in good health and CMV-seronegative. Sequencing was carried out using PBMCs.

Written as DNA, the CDR3 is TGTGCCAGCAGCCAAGAGGCAGGGGGAGAGACCCAGTACTTC. Translation gives CASSQEAGGETQYF. V gene TRBV14 combines with J gene TRBJ2-5; TRBD1 aligns across 7 bases. The CDR3 has 14 residues. Germline V lookup: CDR1 SGHDN, CDR2 FVKESK. J was trimmed by 4 bases and V by 0 bases; bases with no gene match: 2.